This T cell receptor beta chain originates from a study of blood T cell repertoires in COVID-19 (dated by TCRdb to the early 2020s). About the full investigation: Samples from collaborators originated in the United States, Italy and Spain and spanned both the acute and convalescent phases of COVID-19. The prospective study material was composed of cDNA or gDNA derived from T cells, B-cell-depleted T cells, or PBMCs. Subjects who had been exposed to COVID-19, were actively infected with it, or had recovered from it provided the deeply sampled blood TCRbeta repertoires that made up the dataset. The repertoires were released in a freely available public database intended as a resource for research on the immune response to SARS-CoV-2. The samples were drawn from the first 160 participants of the ongoing ImmuneRACE study and from 950 to 1,500 subjects provided by 6 global collaborators. The sample metadata nearly always contained a de-identified subject ID, COVID-19 status, age in years and sex. Where available, HLA class I and class II types were obtained from metadata supplied by the sample provider rather than from assay-based typing. Results the study describes overall, beyond this receptor: How much clinical and demographic metadata was included differed by source and by participant, and the metadata was provided uncurated.

The CDR3 starts with the cysteine, ends with the phenylalanine, and has 11 residues. Solely the CDR3 DNA is kept, with 33 bases framed from the first base. Reading the germline V gene (reference sequence) gives CDR1 DFQATT and CDR2 SNEGSKA. V and J are truncated by 6 bases and 2 bases respectively, leaving an intervening sequence of 8 bases. The immunoSEQ Assay, a bias-controlled multiplex PCR, was used to amplify TCRbeta CDR3 regions from genomic DNA. Per the source publication's procedure: The number of nucleated cells in each sample was estimated by amplification of reference gene primers within the assay. To quantify the absolute abundance of each unique TCRbeta CDR3 rearrangement, sequence reads were collapsed and filtered. For each sample, productive Simpson clonality was calculated as the square root of Simpson's diversity index across productive rearrangements. TCRdb provides this immuneACCESS table in a form limited to in-frame rearrangements. Some clones are lacking; in checked studies, under half of them reflect an unresolved V gene, and why the rest are absent is not known. That table furnishes V, J and clone size, whereas the DNA furnished D and trimming. This sample is represented by 190,000 or so clones; around 80% of them were singletons. The biggest ten clones account for approximately 12% of the sample.

This clone showed up just a few times. Its recognized antigen is unknown. Base qualities are not at hand, and no much larger clone is one base apart. One collaborating source in Seattle enrolled patients during active infection and followed them longitudinally through the course of disease. The collaborating institutions used their own protocols to collect whole blood in K2EDTA tubes. For TCRbeta analysis, collaborator samples were shipped as frozen whole blood, as isolated PBMCs, or as DNA extracted from either sample type. The receptor's source is an elderly woman with COVID-19, enrolled during active disease. The specimen was peripheral blood. The chain was built from TRBV20-1 and TRBJ2-7, with the D gene too uncertain to name. The CDR3 has the sequence CSANGPYEQYF. At the DNA level, the sequence is TGCAGTGCGAATGGGCCCTACGAGCAGTACTTC.